This T cell receptor (beta chain) was obtained from a study of beta chain features in type 1 diabetes. Study summary: Researchers looked at approximately 110,000,000 sorted cells across all samples. Findings of the study overall: VDJ junctions in type 1 diabetes patients carried more deletions and fewer insertions.

Note on this clone: Its antigen is unknown.

There are 16 residues in the CDR3. Trimming at V came to 1 base and at J to 7 bases, leaving 11 bases not matched to a gene. Germline V gene sequence: CDR1 SQVTM, CDR2 ANQGSEA. Reverse transcribing all isolated RNA meant expressed TCRB transcripts were sequenced. TCRdb's copy holds only in-frame clones and misses some; the assay was immunoSEQ multiplex PCR. The sample records about 40,000 clones, 49% being singletons. It was via CD45RO/CCR7/CD25/CD127/CD95/CD27 that CD4+ naive, central memory, regulatory and stem cell-like memory cells were sorted. The receptor was derived from a woman between 18 and 29 years old in good health. The J gene is TRBJ1-4, the V gene TRBV29-1, with TRBD1 identical over 8 bases. Sequencing was done on a sample of central memory CD4+ T cells from blood. The CDR3 DNA is TGCAGCGTTGAAGTGCCGCGGACAGGGATAAGTGAAAAACTGTTTTTT. Translated, it gives CSVEVPRTGISEKLFF. Filled out from reference TRBV29-1 and TRBJ1-4, the complete variable domain reads SAVISQKPSRDICQRGTSLTIQCQVDSQVTMMFWYRQQPGQSLTLIATANQGSEATYESGFVIDKFPISRPNLTFSTLTVSNMSPEDSSIYLCSVEVPRTGISEKLFFGSGTQLSVL.